The source of this TCR beta chain is a study of OX40 agonist ivuxolimab in advanced cancers. Study-level information: At approximately 83% male, the cohort had a mean age of approximately 64 years, ranging from about 20 to 80.

Study results and limitations: Compared with CD4+, CD8+ T cells on average had more expanded clones. Normalized T-cell clonal expansion was also low in a subset of nonresponders. The study did not work out the antigen specificity of the expanded peripheral T cells.

Germline CDR1 is SGHDT and CDR2 is YYEEEE. The CDR3 consists of 15 residues. V shed 2 bases, J shed 6 bases, and the junction held 8 bases outside the gene matches. This table comes from immunoSEQ multiplex PCR, and its TCRdb copy is limited to in-frame clones, with some not included. Of over 150,000 clones listed, 94% are singletons. Concerning this clone itself: The target antigen is unknown.

The rearrangement uses TRBV5-6 and TRBJ1-5; TRBD1 agrees at 7 bases. This TCR was sampled from an adult with an advanced solid tumor such as melanoma, head and neck, liver or kidney cancer. The sample was CD4+ or CD8+ T cells sorted from blood, taken in a trial of the OX40 agonist ivuxolimab. As DNA, the CDR3 is TGTGCCAGCAGCTTCAGACAGGGTGTTGGTCAGCCCCAGCATTTT. The encoded protein is CASSFRQGVGQPQHF.